This record looks at one T cell receptor beta chain sequence and its context. In this sample, this clonotype turned up once. Its binding antigen is unknown. There are no base qualities to consult, and no much larger clone falls within one base. One read gives only weak evidence. Library construction relied on 5' RACE. Reads for this sample came from an Illumina HiSeq 2500. A second roughly 6 to 12 cycle PCR used a sample-barcoded 5' primer and a J-beta primer mix. Each TCR beta cDNA molecule received a unique molecular identifier from a template-switch 5' adaptor carrying 12 random nucleotides. Each sample yielded at least 2.5 million CDR3-containing paired-end reads. First-strand cDNA synthesis was performed from all RNA using the Mint cDNA synthesis kit, with priming by a TRBC-specific oligonucleotide. All cDNA was treated with uracil-DNA glycosylase and then went through a first 18-cycle PCR with the universal primers M1SS and BC2_uni_R. The study's processing was this. For normalization, 1 million high-quality reads were randomly selected from each sample, with every read carrying a distinct molecular identifier. Reads with shared molecular identifiers were discarded instead of being binned into consensus sequences. MiTCR, set to a Q25 quality threshold and the strictest error-elimination algorithm, was used for CDR3 identification, clonotype clustering and error correction. Lower-bound total TCR beta diversity was estimated with a nonparametric unseen species model using Euler transformation. TCRdb trimmed public reads at Q25 via fastp, called clones via MiXCR and kept in-frame beta chains. A single entry per CDR3 protein holds the most common genes and DNA from its merged rows. The V and J calls and clone size are TCRdb's, not the authors'. For this sample the table gives 650,000 to 800,000 distinct CDR3 sequences, of which around two fifths were detected only once. The ten most abundant clones make up about a fifth of the sample.

The donors were around 39 Caucasian individuals from Russia, aged roughly 6 to 100 years, who were systemically healthy. Around 9.9 milliliters of peripheral blood were collected from each donor into EDTA-treated Vacutainer tubes. Ficoll-Paque density-gradient centrifugation was used to isolate PBMCs, with at least 6.5 million per sample. Total RNA was extracted from PBMCs with Trizol reagent, with at least 5 micrograms obtained per sample. For every donor, flow cytometry on a PBMC aliquot measured the percentage of naive CD45RAhigh/CD27high T cells. The sample originates from a study of blood T cells in healthy people across ages (dated by TCRdb to the mid-2010s). In the study overall: In model experiments, template switching captured roughly one uniquely barcoded TCR beta cDNA molecule for every two T cells. The study measured age-related changes in TCR beta repertoire diversity using deep sequencing normalized with unique cDNA molecular identifiers. Four age groups were formed from the donors: young (average approximately 16 years), middle-aged (approximately 40), aged (around 62) and long-lived (roughly 81). To avoid experimental bias, donors of different ages were distributed randomly across sequencing lanes. Using the same blood draw, the study looked at two additional independent replicas of 1 million unique cDNA reads for two donors, one aged 18 to 30 and the other aged 80 or older. Overall results and qualifications from the work: Estimates of total diversity based on one million sequenced T cells were regarded as lower bounds and as underestimates. As age increased, observed TCR beta diversity per million T cells dropped in a roughly linear way, and a significant reduction was already evident by age 40. Bulk unsorted PBMC profiling prevented conclusive comparison of naive and antigen-experienced compartments. Because donor CMV infection status was unknown, age-related changes in expanded clonotypes were potentially confounded. Compared with the aged group, more naive CD4+ T cells, fewer expanded clones and increased TCR diversity were shown by the long-lived group, suggesting age selection. The percentage of naive T cells measured by flow cytometry correlated strongly with observed TCR beta diversity.

Sequences SGHTA (CDR1) and FQGNSA (CDR2) are obtained from the germline V gene. V drops 11 bases and J drops 4 bases, leaving 26 bases in between. From its cysteine to its phenylalanine, the CDR3 spans 16 amino acids. The kept DNA is CDR3 alone, 48 bases in frame from the first base. Rearrangement joined TRBV7-2 to TRBJ1-2; no D segment can be confidently identified. This clonotype was sampled from a man in his 60s in good health. The sequenced sample was blood. CDR3 region: CARGLVFGRPGYGYTF. In nucleotides, the sequence is TGTGCCCGCGGCTTAGTATTTGGCCGGCCGGGCTATGGCTACACCTTC.